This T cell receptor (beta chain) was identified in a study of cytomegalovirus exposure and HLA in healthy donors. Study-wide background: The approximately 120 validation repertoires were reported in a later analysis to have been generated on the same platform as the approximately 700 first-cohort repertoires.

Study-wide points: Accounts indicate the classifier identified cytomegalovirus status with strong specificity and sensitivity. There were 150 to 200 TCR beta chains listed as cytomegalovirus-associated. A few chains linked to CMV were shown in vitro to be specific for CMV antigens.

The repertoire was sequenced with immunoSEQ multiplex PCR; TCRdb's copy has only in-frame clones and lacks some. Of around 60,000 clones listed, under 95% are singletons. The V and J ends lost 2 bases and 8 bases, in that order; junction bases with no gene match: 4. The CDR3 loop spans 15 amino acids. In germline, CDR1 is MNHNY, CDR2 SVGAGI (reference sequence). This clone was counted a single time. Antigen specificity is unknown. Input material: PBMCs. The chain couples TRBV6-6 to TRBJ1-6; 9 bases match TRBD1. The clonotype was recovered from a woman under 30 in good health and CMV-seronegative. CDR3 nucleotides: TGTGCCAGCAGTTACACGGGACAGGGTTATTCACCCCTCCACTTT. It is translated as CASSYTGQGYSPLHF.